This is a list of T cell receptor beta chains from one sample in a study of CD8+ T cells in alopecia areata. The repertoire was sequenced with immunoSEQ multiplex PCR; TCRdb's copy has only in-frame clones and lacks some. The sample contains about 210,000 clones, roughly 64% of which appear only once. Source: CD4+ T cells sorted from blood, taken at week 4, from a patient treated with tofacitinib. These receptors were taken from a human donor with alopecia areata. Both conserved end residues are part of each CDR3. D genes are given only for firm matches. Clone size is shown for a subset of rows, as once, few, many or a class of expanded clone.

j_call: TRBJ1-2; clone_size: few; d_call: .; v_call: TRBV19; cdr3_nt: TGTGCCAGTAGTACCTATGTCCATGGCTACACCTTC; cdr3_aa: CASSTYVHGYTF
j_call: TRBJ2-5; clone_size: .; d_call: .; v_call: TRBV7-2; cdr3_nt: TGTGCCAGCAGCTTAGTGGGGCAAGAGACCCAGTACTTC; cdr3_aa: CASSLVGQETQYF
j_call: TRBJ2-2; clone_size: .; d_call: .; v_call: TRBV23-1; cdr3_nt: TGCGCCAGCAGCCACTCTAGCGAGAACACCGGGGAGCTGTTTTTT; cdr3_aa: CASSHSSENTGELFF
j_call: TRBJ2-5; clone_size: once; d_call: TRBD1; v_call: TRBV19; cdr3_nt: TGTGCCAGTGGACAGGGAGATGTGAAGACCCAGTACTTC; cdr3_aa: CASGQGDVKTQYF
j_call: TRBJ1-5; clone_size: .; d_call: .; v_call: TRBV29-1; cdr3_nt: TGCAGCGTTGAGTTACAGAGCAATCAGCCCCAGCATTTT; cdr3_aa: CSVELQSNQPQHF
j_call: TRBJ1-5; clone_size: .; d_call: TRBD1; v_call: TRBV6-5; cdr3_nt: TGTGCCAGCAGTCGGGACAGGGGGCACAATCAGCCCCAGCATTTT; cdr3_aa: CASSRDRGHNQPQHF
j_call: TRBJ1-2; clone_size: .; d_call: TRBD1; v_call: TRBV9; cdr3_nt: TGTGCCAGCAAACAGGGGCGCTCCGGGGACTATGGCTACACCTTC; cdr3_aa: CASKQGRSGDYGYTF
j_call: TRBJ2-5; clone_size: .; d_call: TRBD1; v_call: TRBV29-1; cdr3_nt: TGCAGCGTTGTAGGATCTGTAAGGGGGCCGGGGCAAGAGACCCAGTACTTC; cdr3_aa: CSVVGSVRGPGQETQYF
j_call: TRBJ1-2; clone_size: .; d_call: .; v_call: TRBV5-1; cdr3_nt: TGCGCCAGCAGCTACCGGGACAACTATGGCTACACCTTC; cdr3_aa: CASSYRDNYGYTF
j_call: TRBJ2-1; clone_size: .; d_call: TRBD2; v_call: TRBV2; cdr3_nt: TGTGCCAGCATCCTCCCGGGACTAGCGAGCAATGAGCAGTTCTTC; cdr3_aa: CASILPGLASNEQFF
j_call: TRBJ1-5; clone_size: .; d_call: .; v_call: TRBV7-2; cdr3_nt: TGTGCCAGCAGCATGGGAGGGAATAACAATCAGCCCCAGCATTTT; cdr3_aa: CASSMGGNNNQPQHF
j_call: TRBJ1-1; clone_size: few; d_call: TRBD1; v_call: TRBV7-9; cdr3_nt: TGTGCCAGCAGCCAACAAACAGGGGGCAGGGATGAAGCTTTCTTT; cdr3_aa: CASSQQTGGRDEAFF
j_call: TRBJ1-2; clone_size: .; d_call: .; v_call: TRBV7-2; cdr3_nt: TGTGCCAGCAGCCTACCGACCAACTATGGCTACACCTTC; cdr3_aa: CASSLPTNYGYTF
j_call: TRBJ2-3; clone_size: .; d_call: .; v_call: TRBV6-5; cdr3_nt: TGTGCCAGCAGTTCTGGCGTAGATACGCAGTATTTT; cdr3_aa: CASSSGVDTQYF
j_call: TRBJ2-1; clone_size: .; d_call: .; v_call: TRBV2; cdr3_nt: TGTGCCAGCAATCCCGGTAGCTCCTACAATGAGCAGTTCTTC; cdr3_aa: CASNPGSSYNEQFF
j_call: TRBJ2-2; clone_size: .; d_call: .; v_call: TRBV10-3; cdr3_nt: TGTGCCATCGGGGGACAGAACACCGGGGAGCTGTTTTTT; cdr3_aa: CAIGGQNTGELFF
j_call: TRBJ1-5; clone_size: .; d_call: TRBD1; v_call: TRBV19; cdr3_nt: TGTGCCAGTAGTAGCCCTGGACAGGGTGGCAATCAGCCCCAGCATTTT; cdr3_aa: CASSSPGQGGNQPQHF
j_call: TRBJ1-2; clone_size: once; d_call: .; v_call: TRBV29-1; cdr3_nt: TGCAGCTCCGACTGGGGTGGCTTC; cdr3_aa: CSSDWGGF
j_call: TRBJ2-7; clone_size: .; d_call: .; v_call: TRBV29-1; cdr3_nt: TGCAGCGTTGTGGTGAGGGTGACCTACGAGCAGTACTTC; cdr3_aa: CSVVVRVTYEQYF
j_call: TRBJ2-5; clone_size: .; d_call: .; v_call: TRBV7-9; cdr3_nt: TGTGCCAGCAGCAGGACTACCATAGAGACCCAGTACTTC; cdr3_aa: CASSRTTIETQYF
j_call: TRBJ2-5; clone_size: .; d_call: .; v_call: TRBV6-1; cdr3_nt: TGTGCCAGCAGTGGAACAGGGCCATCAAGTTCCCAGTACTTC; cdr3_aa: CASSGTGPSSSQYF
j_call: TRBJ2-1; clone_size: .; d_call: TRBD1; v_call: TRBV29-1; cdr3_nt: TGCAGCGCCAGGGGGACCGAGCAGTTCTTC; cdr3_aa: CSARGTEQFF
j_call: TRBJ1-2; clone_size: few; d_call: .; v_call: TRBV5-4; cdr3_nt: TGTGCCAGCAAACCCGGTCTGGATCTTAGCTATGGCTACACCTTC; cdr3_aa: CASKPGLDLSYGYTF
j_call: TRBJ1-1; clone_size: few; d_call: .; v_call: TRBV30; cdr3_nt: TGTGCCTGGAGTGCTCTGTGGGGGGGCAAGTTCTTT; cdr3_aa: CAWSALWGGKFF
j_call: TRBJ1-5; clone_size: .; d_call: .; v_call: TRBV7-2; cdr3_nt: TGTGCCAGCAGCGCCGCACAAAGCGGGGTGCCCCAGCATTTT; cdr3_aa: CASSAAQSGVPQHF
j_call: TRBJ2-3; clone_size: .; d_call: TRBD1; v_call: TRBV29-1; cdr3_nt: TGCAGCGTCGGGACTCCGGGACAGGGATTCACAGATACGCAGTATTTT; cdr3_aa: CSVGTPGQGFTDTQYF
j_call: TRBJ1-2; clone_size: .; d_call: TRBD1; v_call: TRBV18; cdr3_nt: TGTGCCAGCTCACCAGGGACAGAGAGTTTCTATGGCTACACCTTC; cdr3_aa: CASSPGTESFYGYTF
j_call: TRBJ2-4; clone_size: once; d_call: TRBD1; v_call: TRBV19; cdr3_nt: TGTGCCAGTAGTATTGGACAGGGAAGACCCAAAAACATTCAGTACTTC; cdr3_aa: CASSIGQGRPKNIQYF
j_call: TRBJ1-5; clone_size: few; d_call: TRBD1; v_call: TRBV28; cdr3_nt: TGTGCCAGCAGTCCCCCCTCCCTTGGACAGGGCACCAATCAGCCCCAGCATTTT; cdr3_aa: CASSPPSLGQGTNQPQHF
j_call: TRBJ1-6; clone_size: .; d_call: .; v_call: TRBV27; cdr3_nt: TGTGCCAGCAGGTTCTTTAGGGGAGGTTCACCCCTCCACTTT; cdr3_aa: CASRFFRGGSPLHF
j_call: TRBJ1-4; clone_size: few; d_call: .; v_call: TRBV18; cdr3_nt: TGTGCCAGCTCACCGGCGGGATCAACTAATGAAAAACTGTTTTTT; cdr3_aa: CASSPAGSTNEKLFF
j_call: TRBJ1-5; clone_size: .; d_call: .; v_call: TRBV29-1; cdr3_nt: TGCAGCGCACGACAGGGCAATCAGCCCCAGCATTTT; cdr3_aa: CSARQGNQPQHF
j_call: TRBJ2-3; clone_size: .; d_call: .; v_call: TRBV25-1; cdr3_nt: TGTGCCAGCAGTGAGGCGGGGTCCACAGATACGCAGTATTTT; cdr3_aa: CASSEAGSTDTQYF
j_call: TRBJ2-2; clone_size: .; d_call: TRBD1; v_call: TRBV29-1; cdr3_nt: TGCAGCGTCCGGACAGGGGAGAACACCGGGGAGCTGTTTTTT; cdr3_aa: CSVRTGENTGELFF
j_call: TRBJ2-7; clone_size: .; d_call: .; v_call: TRBV27; cdr3_nt: TGTGCCAGCAGCCGAAGCCAAGGCGCCTACGAGCAGTACTTC; cdr3_aa: CASSRSQGAYEQYF
j_call: TRBJ2-3; clone_size: .; d_call: TRBD2; v_call: TRBV5-1; cdr3_nt: TGCGCCAGCAATGGAGTCACGCTAGCGGGGACCGATACGCAGTATTTT; cdr3_aa: CASNGVTLAGTDTQYF
j_call: TRBJ2-5; clone_size: .; d_call: .; v_call: TRBV2; cdr3_nt: TGTGCCAGCCAAGCAGCGTGGGAGACCCAGTACTTC; cdr3_aa: CASQAAWETQYF
j_call: TRBJ2-5; clone_size: .; d_call: TRBD2; v_call: TRBV7-2; cdr3_nt: TGTGCCAGCAGCCCTGGACTAGCGGGGGTAGAGACCCAGTACTTC; cdr3_aa: CASSPGLAGVETQYF
j_call: TRBJ1-5; clone_size: .; d_call: .; v_call: TRBV7-2; cdr3_nt: TGTGCCAGCAGCTTATACAGCTCAAGCAATCAGCCCCAGCATTTT; cdr3_aa: CASSLYSSSNQPQHF
j_call: TRBJ2-7; clone_size: .; d_call: .; v_call: TRBV28; cdr3_nt: TGTGCCAGCGGGTTCAGGGGCTCCGATCGTTACTTC; cdr3_aa: CASGFRGSDRYF
j_call: TRBJ2-7; clone_size: .; d_call: .; v_call: TRBV29-1; cdr3_nt: TGCAGCGTCTCCAGGGGATTTAGCTCCTACGAGCAGTACTTC; cdr3_aa: CSVSRGFSSYEQYF
j_call: TRBJ2-7; clone_size: .; d_call: .; v_call: TRBV7-8; cdr3_nt: TGTGCCAGCAGCCCGAACCAGGGTCGTGAGCAGTACTTC; cdr3_aa: CASSPNQGREQYF
j_call: TRBJ1-1; clone_size: .; d_call: .; v_call: TRBV18; cdr3_nt: TGTGCCAGCTCACCACAGGGGAAGGGGGACACTGAAGCTTTCTTT; cdr3_aa: CASSPQGKGDTEAFF
j_call: TRBJ2-4; clone_size: .; d_call: .; v_call: TRBV4-3; cdr3_nt: TGCGCCAGCAGCCAAGTAGGAATTGGGCAGGGTGGGCTTCAGTACTTC; cdr3_aa: CASSQVGIGQGGLQYF
j_call: TRBJ1-2; clone_size: .; d_call: .; v_call: TRBV25-1; cdr3_nt: TGTGCCAGCAGTGAAAGGAGAGACAGCTATGGCTACACCTTC; cdr3_aa: CASSERRDSYGYTF
j_call: TRBJ2-7; clone_size: few; d_call: .; v_call: TRBV11-2; cdr3_nt: TGTGCCAGCAGCTTAGCTTGGCAGTACGAGCAGTACTTC; cdr3_aa: CASSLAWQYEQYF
j_call: TRBJ1-5; clone_size: .; d_call: .; v_call: TRBV18; cdr3_nt: TGTGCCAGCTCACCACTCCCAGGGGCCGGAATCAATCAGCCCCAGCATTTT; cdr3_aa: CASSPLPGAGINQPQHF
j_call: TRBJ1-2; clone_size: few; d_call: .; v_call: TRBV2; cdr3_nt: TGTGCCAGCAGTGAGCCGGGGCAGACGGATTATGGCTACACCTTC; cdr3_aa: CASSEPGQTDYGYTF
j_call: TRBJ1-1; clone_size: .; d_call: .; v_call: TRBV27; cdr3_nt: TGTGCCAGCAGTAAACGGACACTGATGAACACTGAAGCTTTCTTT; cdr3_aa: CASSKRTLMNTEAFF
j_call: TRBJ2-1; clone_size: .; d_call: .; v_call: TRBV30; cdr3_nt: TGTGCCTGGAGTGTTACCGGGACCAATGAGCAGTTCTTC; cdr3_aa: CAWSVTGTNEQFF
j_call: TRBJ2-3; clone_size: .; d_call: TRBD2; v_call: TRBV27; cdr3_nt: TGTGCCCGGCCCCGGGCGGGGGGGTGGGATACGCAGTATTTT; cdr3_aa: CARPRAGGWDTQYF
j_call: TRBJ1-5; clone_size: .; d_call: .; v_call: TRBV27; cdr3_nt: TGTGCCAGCAGTTTAGGGCAGGGCAATCAGCCCCAGCATTTT; cdr3_aa: CASSLGQGNQPQHF